This T cell receptor (beta chain) was recorded in a study of cytomegalovirus exposure and HLA in healthy donors. Findings and limits, study-wide: Researchers reported that a few CMV-associated chains were confirmed in vitro as CMV antigen-specific. TCR clusters originating in the first cohort tended to co-occur in the 110 or so validation repertoires, according to a later analysis. Overall, around 160 TCR beta chains were annotated as cytomegalovirus-associated. It was reported that the classifier diagnosed cytomegalovirus status with high specificity and sensitivity in both the original and validation cohorts.

TCRdb's copy holds only in-frame clones and misses some; the assay was immunoSEQ multiplex PCR. The repertoire holds about 130,000 clones, with around 89% as singletons. To note about this clone: Antigen unknown.

CDR1 is MNHNS and CDR2 is SASEGT in the germline V gene. Deletions cut 1 base from V and 8 bases from J, with 15 bases between. CDR3 length: 15 residues. Material for sequencing was PBMCs. The V gene is TRBV6-1, the J gene TRBJ1-5, with a weak D call TRBD1 (6 bases). The receptor was isolated from a woman in her twenties or thirties in good health and CMV-seropositive. The CDR3 nucleotides read TGTGCCAGCAGTGAAGGTGGGTCAGGGGCGAAGCCCCAGCATTTT. It specifies CASSEGGSGAKPQHF.